One sample yielded the 14 T cell receptor beta chains listed below, sequenced in a study of OX40 agonist ivuxolimab in advanced cancers. Produced via immunoSEQ multiplex PCR; TCRdb's table is partial and in-frame only. The data show 65,000 to 80,000 clones, roughly four fifths seen once. The starting material was CD4+ or CD8+ T cells sorted from blood, obtained in a trial of the OX40 agonist ivuxolimab. Every receptor here comes from an adult with an advanced solid tumor such as melanoma, head and neck, liver or kidney cancer.

This clone appeared once. V gene TRBV25-1 combines with J gene TRBJ2-1; D may be TRBD1 (5 bases). The CDR3 loop spans 14 amino acids. V was trimmed by 1 base and J by 8 bases, leaving 12 bases between them. The germline V gene has CDR1 MGHDK and CDR2 SYGVNS. CDR3: CASSESRGRDEQFF. CDR3 nucleotide sequence: TGTGCCAGCAGTGAATCAAGGGGCAGAGATGAGCAGTTCTTC. Looking up the rest from reference TRBV25-1 and TRBJ2-1 gives the full variable domain: EADIYQTPRYLVIGTGKKITLECSQTMGHDKMYWYQQDPGMELHLIHYSYGVNSTEKGDLSSESTVSRIRTEHFPLTLESARPSHTSQYLCASSESRGRDEQFFGPGTRLTVL.

The V gene is TRBV19, the J gene TRBJ2-3; D assignment may be TRBD1 or TRBD2 (5 bases each). The CDR3 is 16 amino acids. Germline V gives CDR1 LNHDA, CDR2 SQIVND (reference sequence). Trimming removed 5 bases from V and 2 bases from J, with 17 bases in between. The CDR3 loop reads CASSLGTSGHTDTQYF. CDR3 sequence (DNA): TGTGCCAGTAGTCTCGGGACGTCCGGTCACACAGATACGCAGTATTTT.

The chain employs TRBV12-5 and TRBJ1-6; D not certain. CDR3 length equals 16 residues. V was trimmed by 0 bases and J by 7 bases, leaving 13 bases between them. Germline-derived CDR1 and CDR2 are LGHNT and FRNRAP. The CDR3 bases are TGTGCTAGTGGTTTGGTACGGGCAGTAGAGAATTCACCCCTCCACTTT. Residues: CASGLVRAVENSPLHF.

This clone has just one count. This chain uses TRBV2 with TRBJ2-3; D is undetermined. The V end lost 1 base, the J end lost 6 bases, and 11 bases lay between the germline ends. Germline CDR1 reads SNHLY; CDR2 reads FYNNEI. The CDR3 totals 14 residues. In DNA form, the CDR3 reads TGTGCCAGCAGTGAAGGCCTAAGTATGGATACGCAGTATTTT. This translates into CASSEGLSMDTQYF.

This clone has a count of ten or more. This chain uses TRBV9 with TRBJ2-1, with 10 bases matching TRBD2. V lost 0 bases, J lost 8 bases, and 5 bases stayed unmatched. CDR3 length: 15 amino acids. CDR1 and CDR2 from the germline V gene are SGDLS and YYNGEE. Here the CDR3 reads CASSVEALAGDEQFF. CDR3 nucleotides: TGTGCCAGCAGCGTAGAAGCCCTAGCGGGGGATGAGCAGTTCTTC.

This rearrangement joins TRBV19 to TRBJ1-6; no firm D call. CDR3 length: 14 residues. Germline V gives CDR1 LNHDA, CDR2 SQIVND (reference sequence). V lost 6 bases, J lost 3 bases, and 9 bases lay in between. The chain's CDR3 is CASRDGYYNSPLHF. In DNA form, the CDR3 reads TGTGCCAGTAGGGACGGATACTATAATTCACCCCTCCACTTT.

The chain couples TRBV7-9 to TRBJ2-1; D ambiguous. Trimming left V 6 bases short and J 3 bases short, with 6 bases between. CDR1 is SEHNR and CDR2 is FQNEAQ in the germline V gene (reference sequence). The CDR3 has 12 residues. Written as DNA, the CDR3 is TGTGCCAGCAGGGGCGGCTACAATGAGCAGTTCTTC. Translated, it gives CASRGGYNEQFF.

The chain is built from TRBV5-1 and TRBJ2-3, with TRBD2 identical over 7 bases. Germline V lookup: CDR1 SGHRS, CDR2 YFSETQ. The CDR3 contains 15 residues. V dropped 0 bases and J dropped 2; count of bases not matched to a gene: 3. The CDR3 region has the DNA TGCGCCAGCAGCTTGGGGGGAGGGTACACAGATACGCAGTATTTT. Protein sequence: CASSLGGGYTDTQYF. The full variable domain, its missing parts supplied by reference TRBV5-1 and TRBJ2-3, is KAGVTQTPRYLIKTRGQQVTLSCSPISGHRSVSWYQQTPGQGLQFLFEYFSETQRNKGNFPGRFSGRQFSNSRSEMNVSTLELGDSALYLCASSLGGGYTDTQYFGPGTRLTVL.

The chain links TRBV5-4 to TRBJ2-1; tentatively, D is TRBD1 (7 bases). This CDR3 has 16 residues. CDR1 is SGHNT and CDR2 is YYREEE in the germline V gene (reference sequence). Between the trimmed V and J ends, which lost 3 bases and 3 bases, there was a span of 16 bases. In DNA, the CDR3 is TGTGCCAGCAGCTGGAGGGTGGGACAGATCTACAATGAGCAGTTCTTC. It encodes CASSWRVGQIYNEQFF.

The CDR3 DNA follows: TGTGCCAGCAGTTACTTTACAGGGGATGAAAAACTGTTTTTT. This encodes CASSYFTGDEKLFF. The chain links TRBV6-5 to TRBJ1-4; 7 nucleotides line up with TRBD1. The CDR3 length is 14 residues. With V trimmed by 1 base and J by 6 bases, 2 bases remained unmatched. Germline-derived CDR1 and CDR2 are MNHEY and SVGAGI.

This rearrangement joins TRBV20-1 to TRBJ1-4; D call uncertain. In germline, CDR1 is DFQATT, CDR2 SNEGSKA (reference sequence). This CDR3 is 11 amino acids long. Trimming took 4 bases from V and 4 from J, leaving 4 bases between them. The CDR3 loop is CSAMGNEKLFF. CDR3 bases: TGCAGTGCTATGGGTAATGAAAAACTGTTTTTT.

This chain links TRBV28 with TRBJ2-1; TRBD1 aligns across 10 bases. The germline V gene encodes CDR1 MDHEN and CDR2 SYDVKM. The CDR3 contains 15 residues. Germline trimming cut 5 bases from V and 6 bases from J; bases unmatched to any gene: 7. The CDR3 nucleotides are TGTGCCAGCAGTCCAGGGACAGGGGAATTCAATGAGCAGTTCTTC. Amino acid sequence: CASSPGTGEFNEQFF.

The gene calls are TRBV19 and TRBJ1-4; D gene unclear. The V gene lost 6 bases and the J gene lost 0 bases, with 8 bases spanning the gap. The CDR3 spans 14 residues. Germline CDR1 and CDR2: LNHDA and SQIVND (reference sequence). CDR3 residues: CASSQDTTNEKLFF. The CDR3 DNA follows: TGTGCCAGTAGCCAGGATACAACTAATGAAAAACTGTTTTTT.

V gene TRBV12-5 combines with J gene TRBJ1-2; D ambiguous. From germline, CDR1 is LGHNT and CDR2 FRNRAP. There are 17 residues in the CDR3. V gave up 0 bases and J gave up 4 bases, with 18 bases separating them. DNA for the CDR3: TGTGCTAGTGGTTTGGTAGTGCTCCTGAACCCGACCTATGGCTACACCTTC. It codes for CASGLVVLLNPTYGYTF.